Following are 20 T cell receptor beta chains from one sample sequenced in a study of blood T cell repertoires in COVID-19. Sequencing was performed with immunoSEQ multiplex PCR; in TCRdb, only in-frame clones are kept and a portion is missing. The table has approximately 250,000 clones, about 89% seen once. The sequenced sample consisted of peripheral blood. These TCRs come from a woman in her sixties who had recovered from COVID-19.

This sequence joins TRBV3-1 (or the pseudogene TRBV3-2) and TRBJ1-1; 8 nucleotides line up with TRBD1. The CDR3 is 17 amino acids. With 3 bases clipped from V and 0 bases from J, the junction kept 9 bases outside the gene matches. Germline V lookup: CDR1 LGHDT, CDR2 YNNKEL (reference sequence). The CDR3 here is CASSQAGTGIMNTEAFF. The CDR3 coding sequence is TGTGCCAGCAGCCAGGCCGGGACAGGTATAATGAACACTGAAGCTTTCTTT.

The rearrangement uses TRBV9 and TRBJ1-4; D is undetermined. Germline assignment: CDR1 SGDLS and CDR2 YYNGEE. The V and J ends lost 0 bases and 0 bases respectively, with 6 bases between them. The CDR3 is 15 residues long. The CDR3 nucleotides read TGTGCCAGCAGCGTAGCAATTGCAACTAATGAAAAACTGTTTTTT. This gives the protein CASSVAIATNEKLFF. Using reference TRBV9 and TRBJ1-4 for the parts outside the CDR3, the full variable domain is DSGVTQTPKHLITATGQRVTLRCSPRSGDLSVYWYQQSLDQGLQFLIQYYNGEERAKGNILERFSAQQFPDLHSELNLSSLELGDSALYFCASSVAIATNEKLFFGSGTQLSVL.

A few counts support this clone. The rearrangement uses TRBV24-1 and TRBJ1-5; 8 bases fit TRBD1. J was trimmed by 0 bases and V by 5 bases; bases with no gene match: 5. CDR1 KGHDR and CDR2 SFDVKD come from the germline V gene. The CDR3 has 16 amino acids. The CDR3 DNA reads TGTGCCACCAGTGGGAACAGGGGGTATAGCAATCAGCCCCAGCATTTT. Protein: CATSGNRGYSNQPQHF.

The chain couples TRBV19 to TRBJ1-1, with unresolved D. The V gene lost 9 bases and the J gene lost 1 base, with 12 bases spanning the gap. The CDR3 runs 13 residues. CDR1 is LNHDA, CDR2 SQIVND, per germline (reference sequence). The CDR3 coding sequence is TGTGCCAGCGCATATCGGGAGAACACTGAAGCTTTCTTT. Protein: CASAYRENTEAFF.

The genes are TRBV2 and TRBJ1-5; 9 bases line up with TRBD1. This CDR3 contains 13 residues. The V segment lost 6 bases and the J segment 7 bases; nucleotides outside the gene matches: 4. CDR1 and CDR2 (germline): SNHLY, FYNNEI. The CDR3 coding sequence is TGTGCCAGCAGGGGACAGGGCGAACAGCCCCAGCATTTT. Encoded protein: CASRGQGEQPQHF.

This chain joins TRBV5-6 and TRBJ1-2; 7 bases align to TRBD1. Germline V lookup: CDR1 SGHDT, CDR2 YYEEEE. This CDR3 has 13 amino acids. The V and J ends lost 6 bases and 6 bases, in that order; junction bases with no gene match: 8. The CDR3 sequence: CASTLDRAHGYTF. CDR3 nucleotide sequence: TGTGCCAGCACCCTAGACAGGGCCCATGGCTACACCTTC. Drawing the rest from reference TRBV5-6 and TRBJ1-2, the complete variable domain is DAGVTQSPTHLIKTRGQQVTLRCSPKSGHDTVSWYQQALGQGPQFIFQYYEEEERQRGNFPDRFSGHQFPNYSSELNVNALLLGDSALYLCASTLDRAHGYTFGSGTRLTVV.

The chain joins TRBV2 to TRBJ1-6; TRBD1 might be the D (5 bases). CDR1 and CDR2 (germline): SNHLY, FYNNEI. The CDR3 covers 14 residues. The ends were cut back, 4 bases at V and 9 bases at J, with 13 bases in the middle. As DNA, the CDR3 is TGTGCCAGCAGTGGACAGCCCTCCTTTTCACCCCTCCACTTT. Amino acids: CASSGQPSFSPLHF. Looking up the rest from reference TRBV2 and TRBJ1-6 gives the full variable domain: EPEVTQTPSHQVTQMGQEVILRCVPISNHLYFYWYRQILGQKVEFLVSFYNNEISEKSEIFDDQFSVERPDGSNFTLKIRSTKLEDSAMYFCASSGQPSFSPLHFGNGTRLTVT.

V is TRBV7-8 and J is TRBJ2-2, with TRBD1 identical over 7 bases. Germline loops: CDR1 SGHVS, CDR2 FQNEAQ. Losses at the gene ends were 5 bases for V and 4 bases for J; bases not matched to a gene: 10. This CDR3 is 16 amino acids long. The CDR3 is CASSPWDRRSTGELFF. The CDR3 DNA reads as TGTGCCAGCAGCCCCTGGGACAGACGAAGCACCGGGGAGCTGTTTTTT.

This chain joins TRBV6-2 or TRBV6-3 and TRBJ2-1, with 12 bases lining up with TRBD2. Trimming cost V 4 bases and J 10 bases; bases outside gene matches: 2. From germline, CDR1 is MNHEY and CDR2 SVGEGT. There are 13 residues in the CDR3. The CDR3 nucleotides are TGTGCCAGCAGTTTACTAGCGGGGGGAGAGCAGTTCTTC. As protein: CASSLLAGGEQFF.

The chain recombines TRBV12-3 or TRBV12-4 with TRBJ1-5; the D gene is possibly TRBD1 (5 bases). The CDR3 contains 12 residues. The V end lost 3 bases, the J end lost 16 bases, and 16 bases lay between the germline ends. CDR3 DNA: TGTGCCAGCAGTTTTAATGTAGGGGTTTCCCATTTT. This sequence encodes CASSFNVGVSHF.

The rearrangement joins TRBV11-2 to TRBJ2-3; TRBD1 agrees at 7 bases. This CDR3 spans 15 amino acids. The junction had 5 bases not matched to a gene; V was cut back by 1 base and J by 4 bases. The germline V gene encodes CDR1 SGHAT and CDR2 FQNNGV. The CDR3 nucleotides are TGTGCCAGCAGCTTAGCAGGGGGTGTATCAGATACGCAGTATTTT. Residues: CASSLAGGVSDTQYF. The variable domain in full, completed from reference TRBV11-2 and TRBJ2-3, reads EAGVAQSPRYKIIEKRQSVAFWCNPISGHATLYWYQQILGQGPKLLIQFQNNGVVDDSQLPKDRFSAERLKGVDSTLKIQPAKLEDSAVYLCASSLAGGVSDTQYFGPGTRLTVL.

This rearrangement joins TRBV7-8 to TRBJ2-1; TRBD1 matches 9 bases. V was clipped by 5 bases and J by 5 bases; unmatched bases: 7. The CDR3 has 15 residues. CDR1 is SGHVS, CDR2 FQNEAQ, per germline. The CDR3 sequence: CASSTRDRADNEQFF. The CDR3 region has the DNA TGTGCCAGCAGCACCCGGGACAGGGCTGACAATGAGCAGTTCTTC.

This chain uses TRBV6-5 with TRBJ1-6; tentatively, D is TRBD1 (6 bases). This CDR3 comprises 12 residues. Per the germline V gene, CDR1 is MNHEY and CDR2 is SVGAGI. The ends were cut back, 9 bases at V and 7 bases at J, with 10 bases in the middle. CDR3 sequence: CASNTGNSPLHF. CDR3 nucleotide sequence: TGTGCCAGTAATACAGGGAATTCACCCCTCCACTTT.

The chain recombines TRBV19 with TRBJ1-4; D might be TRBD1 (6 bases). CDR1 and CDR2 (germline): LNHDA, SQIVND (reference sequence). The CDR3 contains 15 residues. Trimming shortened V by 6 bases and J by 6 bases, and 17 bases separated the two germline ends. The DNA of the CDR3 is TGTGCCAGTAGGGCAGGGGCCACACGAGATGAAAAACTGTTTTTT. It specifies CASRAGATRDEKLFF.

There are a few counts of this clone. This chain connects TRBV19 to TRBJ1-3; D is perhaps TRBD1 (6 bases). Trimming stripped 10 bases from V and 2 bases from J, with 15 bases between. The CDR3 has 14 amino acids. Germline V lookup: CDR1 LNHDA, CDR2 SQIVND (reference sequence). Here the CDR3 reads CATSKGGTGNTIYF. In DNA form, the CDR3 reads TGTGCCACGTCAAAAGGGGGTACTGGAAACACCATATATTTT.

The chain is built from TRBV24-1 and TRBJ2-1, with TRBD1 identical over 7 bases. The CDR3 sequence is 14 residues long. V lost 4 bases to trimming and J lost 5 bases; unmatched junction nucleotides: 4. Per the germline V gene, CDR1 is KGHDR and CDR2 is SFDVKD. In nucleotides, the CDR3 is TGTGCCACCAGTGACCCGACAGGGCACAATGAGCAGTTCTTC. It encodes CATSDPTGHNEQFF.

CDR3 sequence: CASSSGTAYGYTF. CDR3 bases: TGCGCCAGCAGCAGTGGGACAGCCTATGGCTACACCTTC. The J gene is TRBJ1-2, the V gene TRBV5-1, with 7 bases aligning to TRBD1. The CDR3 extends over 13 amino acids. Unmatched junction bases numbered 4, after V lost 4 bases and J lost 4 bases. Germline CDR1 and CDR2: SGHRS and YFSETQ.

The sample holds one count of this clone. The chain uses TRBV23-1 and TRBJ2-7; TRBD1 aligns across 7 bases. TRBV23-1 is an ORF, with its function uncertain. The CDR3 is made up of 15 amino acids. V gave up 0 bases and J gave up 4 bases; unmatched junction bases: 6. CDR3 region: CASSQSGNRGYEQYF. DNA of the CDR3: TGCGCCAGCAGTCAATCAGGAAACAGGGGTTACGAGCAGTACTTC.

This clone was seen only once. This chain uses TRBV6-5 with TRBJ2-7; 9 bases map to TRBD1. Germline values: CDR1 MNHEY, CDR2 SVGAGI. The CDR3 has 16 amino acids. Trimming removed 2 bases from V and 2 bases from J; junction bases left unmatched: 7. In nucleotides, the CDR3 is TGTGCCAGCAGTTACACTCCGGGACAGGGACCCTACGAGCAGTACTTC. This sequence encodes CASSYTPGQGPYEQYF.

The gene calls are TRBV25-1 and TRBJ2-3; D not certain. Germline V gene data show CDR1 as MGHDK and CDR2 as SYGVNS. The CDR3 has 14 residues. Trimming removed 2 bases from V and 0 bases from J, with 6 bases in between. CDR3 loop: CASSENLSTDTQYF. The CDR3 nucleotides are TGTGCCAGCAGTGAAAATCTAAGCACAGATACGCAGTATTTT. Full variable domain (missing parts from reference TRBV25-1 and TRBJ2-3): EADIYQTPRYLVIGTGKKITLECSQTMGHDKMYWYQQDPGMELHLIHYSYGVNSTEKGDLSSESTVSRIRTEHFPLTLESARPSHTSQYLCASSENLSTDTQYFGPGTRLTVL.